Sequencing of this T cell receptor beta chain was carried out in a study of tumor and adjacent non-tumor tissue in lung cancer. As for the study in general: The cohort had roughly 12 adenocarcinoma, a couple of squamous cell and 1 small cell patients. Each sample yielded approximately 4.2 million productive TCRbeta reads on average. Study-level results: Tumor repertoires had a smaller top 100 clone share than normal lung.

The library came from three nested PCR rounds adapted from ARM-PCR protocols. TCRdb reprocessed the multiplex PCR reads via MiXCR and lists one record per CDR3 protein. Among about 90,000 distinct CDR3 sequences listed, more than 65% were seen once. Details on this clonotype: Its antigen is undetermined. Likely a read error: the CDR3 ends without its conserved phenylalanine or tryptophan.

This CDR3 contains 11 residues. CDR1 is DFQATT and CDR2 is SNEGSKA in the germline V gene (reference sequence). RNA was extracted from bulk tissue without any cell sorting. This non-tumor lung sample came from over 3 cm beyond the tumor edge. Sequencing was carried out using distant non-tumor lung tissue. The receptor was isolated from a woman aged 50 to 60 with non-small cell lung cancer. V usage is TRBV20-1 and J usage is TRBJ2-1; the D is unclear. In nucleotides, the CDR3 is TGCAGTGTTAGAGCTGATATAACACAGTTCTTA. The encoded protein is CSVRADITQFL.